This passage covers 14 T cell receptor beta chains from one sample sequenced in a study of vaccination and CD4 T cells after COVID-19. Which antigens these TCRs recognize remains unknown. At the Johns Hopkins FTIC core, DNA taken from cultured CD4+ T cells was sequenced by way of the Oncomine TCR Beta short-read assay. From the PCR reads, TCRdb called clonotypes with MiXCR, one entry per CDR3 protein. The sample holds 14,000 or so distinct CDR3 sequences, around 30% seen once. Described treatment: approximately 10-day PBMC culture with coronavirus spike peptide pools or control peptides (ViraFEST assay). The specimen sequenced was cultured CD4+ T cells from blood. The receptor set was obtained from a human donor with COVID-19.

The chain has TRBV20-1 and TRBJ1-5, with 8 bases lining up with TRBD1. Looked up from germline, CDR1 is DFQATT and CDR2 is SNEGSKA (reference sequence). Trimming took 7 bases from V and 1 from J; bases not matched to a gene: 6. The CDR3 is made up of 14 amino acids. The CDR3 loop reads CSVRTGLSNQPQHF. Here the CDR3 DNA reads TGCAGTGTCCGGACAGGGTTGAGCAATCAGCCCCAGCATTTT.

The genes are TRBV20-1 and TRBJ1-6; D remains unclear. V lost 0 bases and J lost 4, with 13 bases in between. CDR3 size: 16 residues. Per germline, CDR1 DFQATT and CDR2 SNEGSKA (reference sequence). The CDR3 loop reads CSAREVSLVYNSPLHF. The CDR3 region has the DNA TGCAGTGCTAGAGAGGTCAGCCTGGTATATAATTCACCCCTCCACTTT.

In the case of this clonotype: At one end, the junction sequence differs from germline, possibly due to a read error. The V gene is TRBV7-7, the J gene TRBJ2-3; 9 bases fit TRBD2. Per the germline V gene, CDR1 is SSHAT and CDR2 is FNYEAQ (reference sequence). The CDR3 sequence is 15 residues long. Here the CDR3 DNA reads TGTGCTAGCAGCTTAGGCGGGGGGGCAACAGATACGCAGTATTTT. Translating gives CASSLGGGATDTQYF.

The rearrangement uses TRBV29-1 and TRBJ2-1; D gene ambiguous. Germline V gene data show CDR1 as SQVTM and CDR2 as ANQGSEA. The length of the CDR3 is 12 residues. V gave up 8 bases and J gave up 7 bases, with 15 bases separating them. The CDR3, as DNA: TGCAGCACCTCTACCGCCCGAAATGAGCAGTTCTTC. Its translation is CSTSTARNEQFF.

V gene TRBV5-4 combines with J gene TRBJ2-1; D perhaps matches TRBD2 (6 bases). Deletions cut 1 base from V and 1 base from J, with 9 bases between. The CDR3 totals 15 residues. Germline CDR1 SGHNT, CDR2 YYREEE (reference sequence). The CDR3 region is CASSLRTNSYNEQFF. Here the CDR3 DNA reads TGTGCCAGCAGCTTGAGGACTAATTCCTACAATGAGCAGTTCTTC.

V and J are TRBV7-2 and TRBJ1-6; D might be TRBD1 (5 bases). CDR1 and CDR2 from the germline V gene are SGHTA and FQGNSA. The length of the CDR3 is 15 residues. Between the trimmed V and J ends, which lost 3 bases and 8 bases, there was a span of 14 bases. The CDR3 loop is CASSLGPVGDSPLHF. The CDR3 region has the DNA TGTGCCAGCAGCTTGGGGCCAGTTGGAGATTCACCCCTCCACTTT.

The chain employs TRBV10-3 and TRBJ2-4; D remains ambiguous. Between the trimmed V and J ends, which lost 6 bases and 5 bases, there was a span of 2 bases. This CDR3 region has 10 residues. Germline V gene lookup returns CDR1 ENHRY and CDR2 SYGVKD. In nucleotides, the CDR3 is TGTGCCATCAGGGAAAACATTCAGTACTTC. It codes for CAIRENIQYF.

This CDR3 reads CASSERLAGDRTKYF. The CDR3 DNA sequence: TGTGCCAGCAGCGAACGACTAGCGGGGGACCGTACTAAGTACTTC. This sequence joins TRBV7-2 and TRBJ2-7, with 12 bases identical to TRBD2. The CDR3 covers 15 residues. With V trimmed by 5 bases and J by 11 bases, 13 bases remained unmatched. In germline, CDR1 is SGHTA, CDR2 FQGNSA.

CDR3 in DNA: TGCAGCGTTCAACCCGGGACAGGGAGTACCTACGAGCAGTACTTC. Translated, it gives CSVQPGTGSTYEQYF. The chain combines TRBV29-1 with TRBJ2-7, with 9 bases aligning to TRBD1. CDR1 is SQVTM and CDR2 is ANQGSEA in the germline V gene. The V segment lost 5 bases and the J segment 2 bases; nucleotides outside the gene matches: 10. The CDR3 runs to 15 residues.

This chain uses TRBV2 with TRBJ2-5, with 13 bases that match TRBD2. V shed 4 bases, J shed 5 bases, and the junction held 7 bases outside the gene matches. CDR1 is SNHLY and CDR2 is FYNNEI in the germline V gene. The CDR3 contains 16 residues. CDR3 nucleotide sequence: TGTGCCAGCAGTGGTACTAGCGGGGGGGCCTTTGAGACCCAGTACTTC. Its translation is CASSGTSGGAFETQYF.

The gene calls are TRBV6-1 and TRBJ2-7; perhaps TRBD2 as D (6 bases). The length of the CDR3 is 15 residues. Germline V lookup: CDR1 MNHNS, CDR2 SASEGT. Trimming took off 5 bases at V and 3 bases at J, with 17 bases between the two ends. CDR3 DNA sequence: TGTGCCAGCAGTACCCAGCTTGGGGGGAGCTACGAGCAGTACTTC. Translation: CASSTQLGGSYEQYF.

The V call is TRBV6-5, the J call TRBJ1-3; possible D gene TRBD1, 6 bases. Germline V gene lookup returns CDR1 MNHEY and CDR2 SVGAGI. This CDR3 is built from 16 residues. The ends were cut back, 2 bases at V and 0 bases at J, with 11 bases in the middle. DNA of the CDR3: TGTGCCAGCAGTTACGGGGGGCCCCACTCTGGAAACACCATATATTTT. It is translated as CASSYGGPHSGNTIYF.

The chain uses TRBV10-1 and TRBJ2-5, with D possibly TRBD2 on 5 matching bases. The CDR3 runs 14 residues. The germline V gene encodes CDR1 WNHNN and CDR2 SYGVQD (reference sequence). V was clipped by 0 bases and J by 2 bases, with 7 bases between them. The CDR3 here is CASSESRVQETQYF. The CDR3 DNA sequence: TGCGCCAGCAGTGAGTCGAGGGTTCAAGAGACCCAGTACTTC.

CDR3 loop: CASSKSLAGGVTNTGELFF. For the CDR3, the DNA is TGTGCCAGCAGCAAAAGTCTAGCGGGGGGTGTTACGAACACCGGGGAGCTGTTTTTT. The rearrangement uses TRBV21-1 and TRBJ2-2; whether TRBD2, the table's D call, matches the DNA was not checked. TRBV21-1 is given as a pseudogene. The CDR3 sequence is 19 residues long.